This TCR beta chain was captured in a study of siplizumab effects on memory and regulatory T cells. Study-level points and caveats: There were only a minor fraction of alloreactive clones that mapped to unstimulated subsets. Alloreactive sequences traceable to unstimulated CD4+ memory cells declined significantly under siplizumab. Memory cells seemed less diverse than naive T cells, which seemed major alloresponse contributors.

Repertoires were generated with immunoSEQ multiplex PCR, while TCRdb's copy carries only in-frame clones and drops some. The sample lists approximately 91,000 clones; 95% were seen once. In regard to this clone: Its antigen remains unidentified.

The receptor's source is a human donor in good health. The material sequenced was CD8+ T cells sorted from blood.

The CDR3: CASGLAEIYEQYF. CDR3 DNA sequence: TGTGCCAGCGGACTAGCAGAAATCTACGAGCAGTACTTC. This chain joins TRBV21-1 and TRBJ2-7; the table gives TRBD2 as D, unverified against the DNA. TRBV21-1 is a pseudogene segment. The CDR3 runs to 13 residues.